Described below is a single T cell receptor (beta chain) sequence and its context. Its target is unknown. The ends lost 0 bases at V and 5 bases at J; junction bases unmatched: 15. The germline V gene encodes CDR1 SGHDN and CDR2 FVKESK. The CDR3 extends over 20 amino acids. Donors, healthy HIV-negative adults, lacked recent acute infections or vaccinations. The data were obtained in a study of shared clonotypes between healthy human individuals. Study details: Donor ages ranged 18 to 49 years: a couple of women, a few men.

Regarding the study as a whole: Clonotype sharing levels among donors were expected to vary with sequencing depth.

The authors loaded 200 ng DNA, about 30,000 T cell genomes, into sorted-subset replicate PCRs. Method: immunoSEQ multiplex PCR; TCRdb's copy keeps in-frame clones and lacks some. The sample has about 2.4 million clones, approximately 94% seen once. The TCR comes from a young man in good health. Some clones in this sample may be carry-over from other donors' samples. The sample comprised naive CD4+ T cells from PBMCs. The subset was: CD45RA+ positively selected. The J gene is TRBJ2-5, the V gene TRBV14; 13 bases line up with TRBD2. CDR3 DNA: TGTGCCAGCAGCCAAGATCGACTAGCGGGAGGTCCACCTACCTCGGAGACCCAGTACTTC. It yields the protein CASSQDRLAGGPPTSETQYF.